This TCR beta chain is drawn from a study of blood T cell repertoires in COVID-19. Study-wide context: Collection of acute and convalescent COVID-19 samples took place in the United States, Italy and Spain. Sample material is recorded as cDNA or gDNA derived from T cells, B-cell-depleted T cells, or PBMCs.

Data came from immunoSEQ multiplex PCR; TCRdb stores just in-frame clones and leaves some out. The sample contains 45,000 to 50,000 clones, 75% to 85% of which appear only once. The CDR3 has 15 residues. Germline V CDR1 and CDR2: SEHNR, FQNEAQ (reference sequence). The V gene lost 0 bases and the J gene lost 7 bases, with 15 bases spanning the gap. Sequencing used peripheral blood. V is TRBV7-9 and J is TRBJ1-2; perhaps TRBD1 as D (6 bases). The receptor was isolated from a man older than 75 in a cohort sampled during active COVID-19. This CDR3 is CASSLARGNRGGYTF. DNA for the CDR3: TGTGCCAGCAGCTTAGCCAGGGGTAATAGAGGTGGCTACACCTTC.